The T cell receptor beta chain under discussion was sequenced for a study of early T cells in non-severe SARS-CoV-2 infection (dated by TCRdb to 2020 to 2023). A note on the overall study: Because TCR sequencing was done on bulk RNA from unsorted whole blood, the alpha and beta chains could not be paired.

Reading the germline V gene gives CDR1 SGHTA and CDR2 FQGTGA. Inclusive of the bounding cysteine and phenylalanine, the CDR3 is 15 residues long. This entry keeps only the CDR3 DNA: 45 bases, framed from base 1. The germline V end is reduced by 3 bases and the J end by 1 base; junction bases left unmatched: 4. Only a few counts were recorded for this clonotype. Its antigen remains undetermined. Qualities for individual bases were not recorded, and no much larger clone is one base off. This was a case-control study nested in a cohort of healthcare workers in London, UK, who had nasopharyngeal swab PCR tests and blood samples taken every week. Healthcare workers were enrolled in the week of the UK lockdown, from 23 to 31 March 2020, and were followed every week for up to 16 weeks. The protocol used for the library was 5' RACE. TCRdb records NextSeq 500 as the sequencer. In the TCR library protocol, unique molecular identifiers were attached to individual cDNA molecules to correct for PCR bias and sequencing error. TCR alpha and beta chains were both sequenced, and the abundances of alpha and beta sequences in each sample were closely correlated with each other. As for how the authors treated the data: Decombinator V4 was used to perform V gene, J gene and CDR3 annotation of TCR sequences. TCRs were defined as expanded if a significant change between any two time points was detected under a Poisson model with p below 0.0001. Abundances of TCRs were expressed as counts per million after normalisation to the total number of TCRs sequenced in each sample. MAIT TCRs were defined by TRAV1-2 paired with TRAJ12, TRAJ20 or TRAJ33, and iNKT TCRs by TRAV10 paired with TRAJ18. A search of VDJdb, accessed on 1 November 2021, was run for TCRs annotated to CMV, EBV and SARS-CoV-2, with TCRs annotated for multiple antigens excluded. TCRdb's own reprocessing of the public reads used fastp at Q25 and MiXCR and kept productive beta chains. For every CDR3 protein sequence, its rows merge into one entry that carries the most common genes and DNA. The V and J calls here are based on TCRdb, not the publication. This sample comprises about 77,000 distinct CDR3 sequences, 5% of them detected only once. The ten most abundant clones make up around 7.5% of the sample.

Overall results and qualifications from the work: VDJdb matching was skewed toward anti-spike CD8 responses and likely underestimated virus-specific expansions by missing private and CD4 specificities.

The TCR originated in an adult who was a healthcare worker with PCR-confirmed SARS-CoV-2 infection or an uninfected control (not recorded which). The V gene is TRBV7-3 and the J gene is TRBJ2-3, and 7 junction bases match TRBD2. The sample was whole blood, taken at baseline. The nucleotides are TGTGCCAGCAGCTTGGTAGCGGGTGGCACAGATACGCAGTATTTT. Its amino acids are CASSLVAGGTDTQYF.